This TCR beta chain was obtained from a study of T cell responses to AZD1222 COVID-19 vaccine. Only in-frame clones appear in the TCRdb table, and some are missing; sequencing was by immunoSEQ multiplex PCR. The table shows some 170,000 clones, with over 80% occurring only once. Study-wide points: Baseline seropositivity occurred in only 5 or 6 AZD1222 recipients. With dominance at 160-218 and 743-854, vaccine-associated CD4 TCRs spanned spike. Nearly half of spike-specific TCRs reportedly go after variant regions that carry no mutations.

Turning to this clone: The antigen remains unidentified. A single base separates this from a much larger clone, so it may be a read error. Additional DNA sequences in this sample encode the identical CDR3.

This clonotype was sampled from an adult who received the MenACWY meningococcal vaccine as a control. The sequences come from peripheral blood, collected 28 days after the second dose of the MenACWY control vaccine.

DNA for the CDR3: TGTGCCAGCAGTTACGGTGGAAGCTCTGGAAACACCATATATTTT. Amino acid sequence: CASSYGGSSGNTIYF. This rearrangement joins TRBV6-5 to TRBJ1-3; D is unresolved. Trimming took off 2 bases at V and 0 bases at J, with 8 bases between the two ends. This CDR3 spans 15 amino acids. Germline CDR1 MNHEY, CDR2 SVGAGI.